Sequencing of this T cell receptor beta chain was carried out in a study of vaccination effects on CD4 cells after COVID-19. As to this clone: Its antigen is unknown.

Findings of the study overall: The study enrolled few convalescent patients and sampled no early post-infection timepoints.

TCRdb's copy holds only in-frame clones and misses some; the assay was immunoSEQ multiplex PCR. The top ten hold roughly 9% of the sample, which has 25,000 to 35,000 clones, 55% to 85% seen once. Antigen-specific CD4+ T cell clonotypes were called by their expansion after viral peptide-pool culture in ViraFEST. Culture proceeded for approximately nine days, and CD4+ T cells were then isolated. Two-dose vaccination with either BNT162b2 or mRNA-1273 was given to the participants. Culturing of 2 million to 2.5 million PBMC per well took place with around 10 IU/ml IL-2 and around 10 ug/ml peptides. The input for sequencing was CD4+ T cells from PBMCs cultured with HCoV-NL63 spike peptides, taken after COVID-19 vaccination. The sequence was obtained from a human donor who received a COVID-19 vaccine.

CDR3 protein: CASSKAGASYGYTF. The CDR3 coding sequence is TGTGCCAGCAGTAAAGCCGGGGCCTCCTATGGCTACACCTTC. The J gene is TRBJ1-2, the V gene TRBV6-6; possibly TRBD1 for D (5 bases). Germline-derived CDR1 and CDR2 are MNHNY and SVGAGI (reference sequence). CDR3 length: 14 residues. Trimming stripped 5 bases from V and 4 bases from J, with 14 bases between.